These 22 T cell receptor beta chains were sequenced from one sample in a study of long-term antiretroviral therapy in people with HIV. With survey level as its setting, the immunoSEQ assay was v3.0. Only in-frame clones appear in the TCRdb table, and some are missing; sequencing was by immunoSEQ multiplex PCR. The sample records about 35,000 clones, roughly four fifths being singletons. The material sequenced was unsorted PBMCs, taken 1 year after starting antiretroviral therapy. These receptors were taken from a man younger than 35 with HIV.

CDR3 in amino acids: CASSPWTGVGYTF. The CDR3 DNA sequence: TGTGCCAGCAGTCCATGGACAGGGGTTGGCTACACCTTC. The V call is TRBV27, the J call TRBJ1-2, with TRBD1 identical over 9 bases. V lost 5 bases to trimming and J lost 7 bases; unmatched junction nucleotides: 5. The CDR3 covers 13 residues. CDR1 is MNHEY, CDR2 SMNVEV, per germline (reference sequence).

The CDR3: CASSLDRDRSYEQYF. For the CDR3, the DNA is TGTGCCAGCAGCTTAGACCGGGACAGGTCCTACGAGCAGTACTTC. The chain carries TRBV5-8 and TRBJ2-7; 8 bases match TRBD1. The V gene end was trimmed by 2 bases and the J gene end by 1 base; junction bases not matched to a gene: 5. Germline-derived CDR1 and CDR2 are SGHTS and YDEGEE. This CDR3 region has 15 residues.

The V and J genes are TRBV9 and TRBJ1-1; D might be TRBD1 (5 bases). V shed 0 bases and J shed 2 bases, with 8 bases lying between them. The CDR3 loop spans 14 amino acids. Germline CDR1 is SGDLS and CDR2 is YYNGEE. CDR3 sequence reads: CASSVATGNTEAFF. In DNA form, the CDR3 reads TGTGCCAGCAGCGTAGCTACAGGTAACACTGAAGCTTTCTTT.

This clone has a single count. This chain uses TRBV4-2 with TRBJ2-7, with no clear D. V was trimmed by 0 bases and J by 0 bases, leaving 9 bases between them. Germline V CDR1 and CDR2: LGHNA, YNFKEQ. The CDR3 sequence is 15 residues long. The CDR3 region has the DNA TGTGCCAGCAGCCAAGATCCGAGAGACTCCTACGAGCAGTACTTC. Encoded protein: CASSQDPRDSYEQYF.

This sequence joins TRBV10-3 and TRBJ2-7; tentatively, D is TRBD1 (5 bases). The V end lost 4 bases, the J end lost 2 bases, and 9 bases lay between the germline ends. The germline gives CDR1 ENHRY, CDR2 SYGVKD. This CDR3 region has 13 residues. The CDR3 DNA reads TGTGCCATCAGTGTATCACAGGCCTACGAGCAGTACTTC. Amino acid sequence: CAISVSQAYEQYF.

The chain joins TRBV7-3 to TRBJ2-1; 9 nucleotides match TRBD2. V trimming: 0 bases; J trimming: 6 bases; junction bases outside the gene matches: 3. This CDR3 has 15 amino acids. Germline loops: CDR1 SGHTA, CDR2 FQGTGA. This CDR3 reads CASSLTGTSSNEQFF. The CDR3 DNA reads TGTGCCAGCAGCTTAACAGGGACTAGCTCCAATGAGCAGTTCTTC.

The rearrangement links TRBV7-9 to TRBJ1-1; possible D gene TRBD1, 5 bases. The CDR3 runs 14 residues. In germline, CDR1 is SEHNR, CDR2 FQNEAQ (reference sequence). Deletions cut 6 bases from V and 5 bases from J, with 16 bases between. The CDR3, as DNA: TGTGCCAGCAGGGAAGTCGGGGAGGGGACTGAAGCTTTCTTT. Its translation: CASREVGEGTEAFF.

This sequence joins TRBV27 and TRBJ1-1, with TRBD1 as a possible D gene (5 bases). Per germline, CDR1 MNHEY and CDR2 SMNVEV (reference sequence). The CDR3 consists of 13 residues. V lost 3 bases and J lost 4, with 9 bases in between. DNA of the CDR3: TGTGCCAGCAGTTTGTCCGGGGCCACTGAAGCTTTCTTT. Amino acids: CASSLSGATEAFF.

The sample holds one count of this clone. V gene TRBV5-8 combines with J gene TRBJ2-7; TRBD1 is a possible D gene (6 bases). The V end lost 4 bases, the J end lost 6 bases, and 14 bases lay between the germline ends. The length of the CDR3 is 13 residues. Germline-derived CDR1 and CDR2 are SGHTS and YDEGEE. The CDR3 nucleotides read TGTGCCAGCAGCAACAGGGCGTATAGCGAGCAGTACTTC. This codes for CASSNRAYSEQYF. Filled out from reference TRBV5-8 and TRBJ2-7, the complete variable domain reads EAGVTQSPTHLIKTRGQQATLRCSPISGHTSVYWYQQALGLGLQFLLWYDEGEERNRGNFPPRFSGRQFPNYSSELNVNALELEDSALYLCASSNRAYSEQYFGPGTRLTVT.

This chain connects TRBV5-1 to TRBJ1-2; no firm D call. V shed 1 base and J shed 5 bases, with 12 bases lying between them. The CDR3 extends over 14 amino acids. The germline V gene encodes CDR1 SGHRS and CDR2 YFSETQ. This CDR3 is CASSLPGSSYGYTF. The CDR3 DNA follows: TGCGCCAGCAGCTTGCCGGGATCCAGTTATGGCTACACCTTC.

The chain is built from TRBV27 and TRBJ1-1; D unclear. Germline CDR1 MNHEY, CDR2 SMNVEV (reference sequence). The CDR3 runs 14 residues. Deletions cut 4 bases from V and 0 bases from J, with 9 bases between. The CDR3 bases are TGTGCCAGCAGTTGGCGGGCTATGAACACTGAAGCTTTCTTT. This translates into CASSWRAMNTEAFF.

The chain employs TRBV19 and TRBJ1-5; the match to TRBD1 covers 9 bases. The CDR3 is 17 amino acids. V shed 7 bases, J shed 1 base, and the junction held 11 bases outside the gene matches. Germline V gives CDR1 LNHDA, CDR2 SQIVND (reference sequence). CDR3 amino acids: CASTTTSGTGSNQPQHF. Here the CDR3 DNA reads TGTGCCAGTACCACGACGTCCGGGACAGGGAGCAATCAGCCCCAGCATTTT.

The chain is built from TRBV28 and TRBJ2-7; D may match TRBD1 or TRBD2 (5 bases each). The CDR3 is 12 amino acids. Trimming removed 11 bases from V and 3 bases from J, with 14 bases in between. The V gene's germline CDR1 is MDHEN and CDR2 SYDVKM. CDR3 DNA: TGTGCCTCCTCCTTGGGGGACTACGAGCAGTACTTC. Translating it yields CASSLGDYEQYF.

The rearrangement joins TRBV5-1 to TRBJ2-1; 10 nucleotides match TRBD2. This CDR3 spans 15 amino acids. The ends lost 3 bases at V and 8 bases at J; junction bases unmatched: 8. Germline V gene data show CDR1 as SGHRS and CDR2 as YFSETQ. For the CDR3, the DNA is TGCGCCAGCAGCTGGGGGGCTAGCGGGAGCGATGAGCAGTTCTTC. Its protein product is CASSWGASGSDEQFF.

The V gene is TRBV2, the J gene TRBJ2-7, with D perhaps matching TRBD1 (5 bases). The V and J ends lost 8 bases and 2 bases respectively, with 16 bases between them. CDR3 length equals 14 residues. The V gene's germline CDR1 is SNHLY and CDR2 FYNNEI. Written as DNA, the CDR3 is TGTGCCAGCCCCCCCACAGGACGAACCTACGAGCAGTACTTC. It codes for CASPPTGRTYEQYF.

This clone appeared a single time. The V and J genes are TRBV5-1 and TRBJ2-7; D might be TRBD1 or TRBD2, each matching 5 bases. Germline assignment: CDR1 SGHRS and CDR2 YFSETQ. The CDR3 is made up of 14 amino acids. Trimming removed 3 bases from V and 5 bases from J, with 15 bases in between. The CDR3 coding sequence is TGCGCCAGCAGCTATCGCCCCAGGGACGACGAGCAGTACTTC. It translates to CASSYRPRDDEQYF.

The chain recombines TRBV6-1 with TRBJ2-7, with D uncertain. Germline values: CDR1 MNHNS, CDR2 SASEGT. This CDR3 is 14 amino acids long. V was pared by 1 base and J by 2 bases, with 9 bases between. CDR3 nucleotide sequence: TGTGCCAGCAGTGAAGTTGACGGACCCTACGAGCAGTACTTC. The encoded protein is CASSEVDGPYEQYF.

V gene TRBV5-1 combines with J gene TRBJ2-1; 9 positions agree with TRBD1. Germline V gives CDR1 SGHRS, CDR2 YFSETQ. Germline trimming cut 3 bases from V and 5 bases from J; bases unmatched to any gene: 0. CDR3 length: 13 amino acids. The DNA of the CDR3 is TGCGCCAGCAGCTGGACAGGGGACAATGAGCAGTTCTTC. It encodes CASSWTGDNEQFF.

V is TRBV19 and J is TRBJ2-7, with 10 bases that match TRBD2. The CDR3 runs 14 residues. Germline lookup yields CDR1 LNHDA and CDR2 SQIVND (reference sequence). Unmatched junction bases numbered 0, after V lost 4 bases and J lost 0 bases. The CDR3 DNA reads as TGTGCCAGTAGTACTAGCGGGAGCTCCTACGAGCAGTACTTC. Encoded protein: CASSTSGSSYEQYF.

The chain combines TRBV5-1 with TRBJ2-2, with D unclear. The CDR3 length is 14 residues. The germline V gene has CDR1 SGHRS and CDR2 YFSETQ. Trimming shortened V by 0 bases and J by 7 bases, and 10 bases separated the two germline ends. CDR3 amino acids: CASSLGLWSGELFF. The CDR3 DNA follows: TGCGCCAGCAGCTTGGGTTTGTGGAGCGGGGAGCTGTTTTTT. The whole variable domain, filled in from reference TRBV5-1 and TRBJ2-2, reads KAGVTQTPRYLIKTRGQQVTLSCSPISGHRSVSWYQQTPGQGLQFLFEYFSETQRNKGNFPGRFSGRQFSNSRSEMNVSTLELGDSALYLCASSLGLWSGELFFGEGSRLTVL.

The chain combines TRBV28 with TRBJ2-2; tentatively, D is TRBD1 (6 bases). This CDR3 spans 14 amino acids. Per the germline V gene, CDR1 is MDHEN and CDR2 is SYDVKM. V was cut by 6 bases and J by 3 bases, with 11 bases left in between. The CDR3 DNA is TGTGCCAGCAGACCACCAGGGGACACCGGGGAGCTGTTTTTT. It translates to CASRPPGDTGELFF.

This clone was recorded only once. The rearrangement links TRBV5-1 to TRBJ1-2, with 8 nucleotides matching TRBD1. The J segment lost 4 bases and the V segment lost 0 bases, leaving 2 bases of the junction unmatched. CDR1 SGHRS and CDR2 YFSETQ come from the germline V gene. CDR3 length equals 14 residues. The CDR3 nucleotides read TGCGCCAGCAGCTTGGATGGGACAGGCTATGGCTACACCTTC. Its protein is CASSLDGTGYGYTF.